This passage covers 4 T cell receptor beta chains from one sample sequenced in a study of identifying expanded T cells in peripheral blood. Sequenced by immunoSEQ multiplex PCR; TCRdb stores in-frame clones only, minus some. The table lists 50,000 to 75,000 clones, 87% of them singletons. The sequencing input was blood. The receptors originated from a person between 18 and 75 years old in good health.

The J gene is TRBJ2-7, the V gene TRBV5-1; D is possibly TRBD2 (5 bases). Per germline, CDR1 SGHRS and CDR2 YFSETQ. V was clipped by 0 bases and J by 2 bases, with 12 bases between them. The CDR3 covers 15 residues. CDR3 region: CASSLEGVWPYEQYF. The CDR3 DNA reads TGCGCCAGCAGCTTGGAGGGAGTATGGCCCTACGAGCAGTACTTC.

The CDR3 DNA sequence: TGTGCCAGCAGTGCTAGGACAGGGGTCTACGAGCAGTACTTC. Its protein product is CASSARTGVYEQYF. The gene calls are TRBV27 and TRBJ2-7; 9 bases match TRBD1. This CDR3 spans 14 amino acids. Germline V gives CDR1 MNHEY, CDR2 SMNVEV (reference sequence). Losses at the gene ends were 5 bases for V and 3 bases for J; bases not matched to a gene: 5.

J is TRBJ2-3 and V is TRBV6-1, with D possibly being TRBD1 (5 bases). The V and J ends lost 4 bases and 2 bases respectively, with 10 bases between them. This CDR3 comprises 14 residues. The germline V gene has CDR1 MNHNS and CDR2 SASEGT. The CDR3 loop reads CASSAAGITDTQYF. Here the CDR3 DNA reads TGTGCCAGCAGTGCGGCAGGGATCACAGATACGCAGTATTTT.

This chain joins TRBV5-4 and TRBJ1-4; 7 bases align to TRBD1. The V segment lost 5 bases and the J segment 8 bases; nucleotides outside the gene matches: 9. Per germline, CDR1 SGHNT and CDR2 YYREEE (reference sequence). CDR3 length: 14 residues. This CDR3 is CASRATGADEKLFF. CDR3 nucleotide sequence: TGTGCCAGCAGGGCTACAGGGGCGGACGAAAAACTGTTTTTT. The entire variable domain, with the rest obtained from reference TRBV5-4 and TRBJ1-4, is as follows: ETGVTQSPTHLIKTRGQQVTLRCSSQSGHNTVSWYQQALGQGPQFIFQYYREEENGRGNFPPRFSGLQFPNYSSELNVNALELDDSALYLCASRATGADEKLFFGSGTQLSVL.